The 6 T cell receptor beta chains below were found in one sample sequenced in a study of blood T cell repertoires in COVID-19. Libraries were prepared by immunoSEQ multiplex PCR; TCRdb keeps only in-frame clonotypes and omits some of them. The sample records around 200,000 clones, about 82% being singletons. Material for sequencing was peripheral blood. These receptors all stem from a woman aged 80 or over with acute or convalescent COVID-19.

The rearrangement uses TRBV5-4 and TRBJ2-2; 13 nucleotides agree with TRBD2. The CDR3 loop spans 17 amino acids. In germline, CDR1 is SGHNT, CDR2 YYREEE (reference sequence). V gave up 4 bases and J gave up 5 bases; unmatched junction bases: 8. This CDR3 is CASSPGLAGAGTGELFF. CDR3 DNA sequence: TGTGCCAGCAGCCCCGGACTAGCGGGGGCGGGGACCGGGGAGCTGTTTTTT.

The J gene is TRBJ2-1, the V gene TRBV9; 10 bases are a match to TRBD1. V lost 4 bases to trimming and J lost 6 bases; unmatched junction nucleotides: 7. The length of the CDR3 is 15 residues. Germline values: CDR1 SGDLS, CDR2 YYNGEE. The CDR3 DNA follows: TGTGCCAGCAGCCCTCGACAGGGGGCTCTCAATGAGCAGTTCTTC. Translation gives CASSPRQGALNEQFF.

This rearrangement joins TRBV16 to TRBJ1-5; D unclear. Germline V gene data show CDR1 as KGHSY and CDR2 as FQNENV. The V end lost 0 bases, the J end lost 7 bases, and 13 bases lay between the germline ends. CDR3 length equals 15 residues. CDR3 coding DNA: TGTGCCAGCAGCCAATCACGAGGGCAAGCGCAGCCCCAGCATTTT. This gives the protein CASSQSRGQAQPQHF.

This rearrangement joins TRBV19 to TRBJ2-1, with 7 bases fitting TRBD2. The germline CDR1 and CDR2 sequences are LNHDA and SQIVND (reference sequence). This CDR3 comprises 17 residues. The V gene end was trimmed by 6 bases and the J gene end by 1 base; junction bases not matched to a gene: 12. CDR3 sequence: CASRQEGRERSYNEQFF. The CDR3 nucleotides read TGTGCCAGTAGGCAGGAGGGGCGGGAGCGGTCCTACAATGAGCAGTTCTTC.

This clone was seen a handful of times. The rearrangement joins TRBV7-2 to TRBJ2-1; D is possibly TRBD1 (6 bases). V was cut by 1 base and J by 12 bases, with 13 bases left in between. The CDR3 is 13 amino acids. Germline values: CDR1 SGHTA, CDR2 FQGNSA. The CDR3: CASSLGTGSGQFF. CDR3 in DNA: TGTGCCAGCAGCTTAGGAACAGGGAGCGGGCAGTTCTTC.

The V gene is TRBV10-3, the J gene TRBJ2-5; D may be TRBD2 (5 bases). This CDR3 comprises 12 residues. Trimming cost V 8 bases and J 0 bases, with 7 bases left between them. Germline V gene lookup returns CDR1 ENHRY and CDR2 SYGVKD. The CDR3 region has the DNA TGTGCCATCGCGGGCAACCAAGAGACCCAGTACTTC. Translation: CAIAGNQETQYF.